Below are 23 T cell receptor beta chains sequenced from a single sample in a study of low-dose radiotherapy and immunotherapy resistance in tumors. The TCRs were subjected to amplification over about 19 PCR cycles employing a constant-region primer in conjunction with a V-primer adapter. TCRdb redid the calling of the reads with MiXCR, one entry per CDR3 protein. The table lists some 53,000 distinct CDR3 sequences, around a third of them singletons, with roughly 8.2% in the top ten. The time point: after trial treatment. The treatment here: LDRT plus nivolumab, ipilimumab, low-dose cyclophosphamide and aspirin (RACIN trial). Specimen: PBMCs, collected after low-dose radiotherapy plus immunotherapy. The source is a male donor with rectosigmoid adenocarcinoma.

This clonotype was seen only once. V gene TRBV2 combines with J gene TRBJ2-1, with 9 bases fitting TRBD2. The germline gives CDR1 SNHLY, CDR2 FYNNEI. With 7 bases clipped from V and 4 bases from J, the junction kept 5 bases outside the gene matches. The CDR3 has 14 amino acids. The CDR3, as DNA: TGTGCCAGCATGTTCGCGGGGGGGTACAATGAGCAGTTCTTC. Protein sequence: CASMFAGGYNEQFF.

In this sample, this clonotype turned up a few times. This sequence joins TRBV6-2 or TRBV6-3 and TRBJ2-1; the D gene is possibly TRBD1 (6 bases). Looked up from germline, CDR1 is MNHEY and CDR2 is SVGEGT. V was trimmed by 6 bases and J by 8 bases, leaving 20 bases between them. CDR3 length equals 15 residues. CDR3 bases: TGTGCCAGCAGAACTCACCAGGGGTATATGGATGAGCAGTTCTTC. Translated, it gives CASRTHQGYMDEQFF.

The chain has TRBV29-1 and TRBJ2-1; D is perhaps TRBD1 or TRBD2 (7 bases each). The V gene lost 2 bases and the J gene lost 6 bases, with 14 bases spanning the gap. Germline V gene sequence: CDR1 SQVTM, CDR2 ANQGSEA. The CDR3 is made up of 14 amino acids. The CDR3 nucleotides read TGCAGCGTTGAACGGGGGGACAGCGTCAATGAGCAGTTCTTC. Translating it yields CSVERGDSVNEQFF.

The sample holds many counts of this clonotype. This chain links TRBV15 with TRBJ1-5; D gene ambiguous. The CDR3 consists of 16 residues. Germline CDR1 reads LNHNV; CDR2 reads YYDKDF (reference sequence). Trimming removed 3 bases from V and 2 bases from J, with 14 bases in between. CDR3 coding DNA: TGTGCCACCAGCAGGGGAGGTAGGGCGCGCAATCAGCCCCAGCATTTT. Its protein product is CATSRGGRARNQPQHF.

This clonotype showed up many times. The chain links TRBV7-2 to TRBJ2-3, with 14 bases fitting TRBD2. The CDR3 loop spans 17 amino acids. J lost 7 bases, V lost 1 base, and 7 bases had no gene match. Germline V gene lookup returns CDR1 SGHTA and CDR2 FQGNSA. For the CDR3, the DNA is TGTGCCAGCAGCTTAGTGACTAGCGGGGGGGGTTTCTATACGCAGTATTTT. Translated, it gives CASSLVTSGGGFYTQYF.

This clonotype has only one observation. A far more abundant clone sits one base away, making this likely a read error. The V and J genes are TRBV5-4 and TRBJ2-5, with no clear D. Germline V CDR1 and CDR2: SGHNT, YYREEE (reference sequence). The CDR3 spans 15 residues. Trimming shortened V by 3 bases and J by 2 bases, and 14 bases separated the two germline ends. CDR3 nucleotides: TGTGCCAGCAGCTCGCCGCCTGATTTACAAGAGACCCAGTACTTC. Protein sequence: CASSSPPDLQETQYF. Full variable domain (remainder filled in from reference TRBV5-4 and TRBJ2-5): ETGVTQSPTHLIKTRGQQVTLRCSSQSGHNTVSWYQQALGQGPQFIFQYYREEENGRGNFPPRFSGLQFPNYSSELNVNALELDDSALYLCASSSPPDLQETQYFGPGTRLLVL.

In this sample, this clonotype turned up many times. V usage is TRBV7-2 and J usage is TRBJ2-3; 10 nucleotides agree with TRBD2. The V gene end was trimmed by 5 bases and the J gene end by 7 bases; junction bases not matched to a gene: 15. The CDR3 is 17 amino acids. Per germline, CDR1 SGHTA and CDR2 FQGNSA. CDR3 bases: TGTGCCAGCAGCGCAACCTCTAGCGGGAGCTTCTCAAATACGCAGTATTTT. This codes for CASSATSSGSFSNTQYF. Looking up the rest from reference TRBV7-2 and TRBJ2-3 gives the full variable domain: GAGVSQSPSNKVTEKGKDVELRCDPISGHTALYWYRQSLGQGLEFLIYFQGNSAPDKSGLPSDRFSAERTGGSVSTLTIQRTQQEDSAVYLCASSATSSGSFSNTQYFGPGTRLTVL.

This clonotype has ten or more counts. The CDR3 region is CASSNRLGICADNQPQHF. The CDR3 coding sequence is TGTGCCAGCAGCAACCGACTGGGAATTTGCGCCGACAATCAGCCCCAGCATTTT. The rearrangement links TRBV21-1 to TRBJ1-5; the listed D gene, TRBD1, was not tested against the DNA. TRBV21-1 is a known pseudogene. This CDR3 spans 18 amino acids.

This chain connects TRBV27 to TRBJ2-7; D is possibly TRBD2 (7 bases). The V end was cut by 5 bases, the J end by 0 bases, with 17 bases between. Germline CDR1 reads MNHEY; CDR2 reads SMNVEV (reference sequence). The length of the CDR3 is 16 residues. The CDR3 sequence: CASSPGAGASSYEQYF. In DNA, the CDR3 is TGTGCCAGCAGTCCAGGGGCGGGAGCCTCCTCCTACGAGCAGTACTTC.

The table lists this clonotype with many counts. The chain carries TRBV5-1 and TRBJ2-4; no firm D call. CDR3 length equals 14 residues. Looked up from germline, CDR1 is SGHRS and CDR2 is YFSETQ. V gave up 0 bases and J gave up 2 bases, with 6 bases separating them. Written as DNA, the CDR3 is TGCGCCAGCAGCTTGGAGGGCACCAAAAACATTCAGTACTTC. Encoded protein: CASSLEGTKNIQYF.

The sample holds a few counts of this clonotype. The CDR3 coding sequence is TGTGCCAGCAGGACAGGCCTAGCGGGGACAGATACGCAGTATTTT. Its protein product is CASRTGLAGTDTQYF. The J gene is TRBJ2-3, the V gene TRBV6-5; 9 nucleotides match TRBD2. The CDR3 length is 15 residues. Germline CDR1 is MNHEY and CDR2 is SVGAGI. Unmatched junction bases numbered 7, after V lost 6 bases and J lost 3 bases.

By frequency in the sample, this clonotype is medium-sized. J is TRBJ1-2 and V is TRBV28, with a weak D call TRBD1 (5 bases). The CDR3 has 12 residues. V was pared by 3 bases and J by 4 bases, with 6 bases between. Looked up from germline, CDR1 is MDHEN and CDR2 is SYDVKM. This CDR3 is CASSFGGYGYTF. The CDR3 DNA reads as TGTGCCAGCAGTTTCGGGGGCTATGGCTACACCTTC.

V and J are TRBV12-5 and TRBJ2-2; weak D call: TRBD1 (6 bases). The CDR3 sequence is 15 residues long. V lost 7 bases to trimming and J lost 4 bases, with 16 bases between them. Per germline, CDR1 LGHNT and CDR2 FRNRAP. The CDR3 nucleotides read TGTGCTAGTGCCCCACCCCGGGACATCACCGGGGAGCTGTTTTTT. Translation: CASAPPRDITGELFF. The full variable domain, with the rest looked up from reference TRBV12-5 and TRBJ2-2, is DARVTQTPRHKVTEMGQEVTMRCQPILGHNTVFWYRQTMMQGLELLAYFRNRAPLDDSGMPKDRFSAEMPDATLATLKIQPSEPRDSAVYFCASAPPRDITGELFFGEGSRLTVL.

This clonotype was recorded many times. The chain links TRBV24-1 to TRBJ2-2; 9 positions agree with TRBD1. CDR1 is KGHDR and CDR2 is SFDVKD in the germline V gene. The CDR3 totals 16 residues. V lost 4 bases to trimming and J lost 3 bases; unmatched junction nucleotides: 5. DNA for the CDR3: TGTGCCACCAGTGACCCGGGACAGGGAGACACCGGGGAGCTGTTTTTT. Translated, it gives CATSDPGQGDTGELFF.

V gene TRBV6-8 combines with J gene TRBJ2-3; D unclear. This CDR3 has 14 amino acids. V lost 6 bases to trimming and J lost 0 bases, with 10 bases between them. Germline CDR1 reads MNHGY; CDR2 reads SAAAGT. The CDR3 region is CASRYYSSTDTQYF. DNA for the CDR3: TGTGCCAGCAGGTATTACAGCAGCACAGATACGCAGTATTTT.

This clonotype was recorded at least ten times. The CDR3 DNA reads TGCGCCAGCGCGGGACAGGGGAATGAAGCTTTCTTT. Its translation: CASAGQGNEAFF. The J gene is TRBJ1-1, the V gene TRBV4-1, with 10 bases matching TRBD1. The germline gives CDR1 MGHRA, CDR2 YSYEKL. This CDR3 comprises 12 residues. Germline trimming cut 8 bases from V and 7 bases from J; bases unmatched to any gene: 4.

The chain is built from TRBV5-5 and TRBJ2-2; D uncertain. Per the germline V gene, CDR1 is SGHKS and CDR2 is YYEKEE (reference sequence). V lost 3 bases and J 0 bases, leaving 3 bases between the germline ends. CDR3 length: 13 residues. CDR3 sequence: CASSSANTGELFF. CDR3 DNA sequence: TGTGCCAGCAGCTCAGCGAACACCGGGGAGCTGTTTTTT.

In this sample, this clonotype turned up many times. This chain connects TRBV6-5 to TRBJ2-5; D tentatively reads TRBD1 or TRBD2 (5 bases each). Germline assignment: CDR1 MNHEY and CDR2 SVGAGI. V lost 5 bases and J 2 bases, leaving 21 bases between the germline ends. The CDR3 has 17 residues. The CDR3 DNA follows: TGTGCCAGCAGTCTGGGGCGAGTAGGGAGAGAGCAAGAGACCCAGTACTTC. This translates into CASSLGRVGREQETQYF.

The table lists this clonotype with many counts. The V call is TRBV6-2 or TRBV6-3, the J call TRBJ2-3, with D possibly TRBD1 on 6 matching bases. The CDR3 is 12 residues long. The germline V and J ends were trimmed by 11 bases and 6 bases, with 15 bases remaining between them. The germline V gene has CDR1 MNHEY and CDR2 SVGEGT. The CDR3 DNA reads TGTGCCGGAGGATGGGGGCGGGATACGCAGTATTTT. This encodes CAGGWGRDTQYF.

In its sample, this clonotype was seen many times. This rearrangement joins TRBV6-6 to TRBJ2-7; D is uncertain. Trimming shortened V by 4 bases and J by 2 bases, and 15 bases separated the two germline ends. CDR1 MNHNY and CDR2 SVGAGI come from the germline V gene (reference sequence). The CDR3 is 15 amino acids. CDR3 in amino acids: CASSSFTVGAYEQYF. The CDR3 coding sequence is TGTGCCAGCAGTTCTTTTACAGTAGGCGCCTACGAGCAGTACTTC.

In its sample, this clonotype was seen many times. The gene calls are TRBV20-1 and TRBJ1-4; D not resolved. V dropped 3 bases and J dropped 6 bases, with 11 bases sitting between them. CDR1 is DFQATT and CDR2 is SNEGSKA in the germline V gene (reference sequence). CDR3 length equals 13 residues. CDR3 sequence (DNA): TGCAGTGCTAGTCCGGGCCCCGATGAAAAACTGTTTTTT. It translates to CSASPGPDEKLFF.

This clonotype was detected many times. This rearrangement joins TRBV5-1 to TRBJ2-5; D is perhaps TRBD1 (8 bases). Germline assignment: CDR1 SGHRS and CDR2 YFSETQ. This CDR3 is 14 amino acids long. Trimming took off 4 bases at V and 5 bases at J, with 15 bases between the two ends. CDR3 sequence: CASSPGQGGETQYF. In DNA form, the CDR3 reads TGCGCCAGCAGCCCCGGACAGGGAGGGGAGACCCAGTACTTC.

The chain couples TRBV7-9 to TRBJ2-1; D ambiguous. The CDR3 length is 13 residues. CDR1 is SEHNR and CDR2 is FQNEAQ in the germline V gene (reference sequence). The germline V and J ends were trimmed by 7 bases and 3 bases, with 10 bases remaining between them. The CDR3 coding sequence is TGTGCCAGCACGACAAGCGTCTACAATGAGCAGTTCTTC. It specifies CASTTSVYNEQFF.